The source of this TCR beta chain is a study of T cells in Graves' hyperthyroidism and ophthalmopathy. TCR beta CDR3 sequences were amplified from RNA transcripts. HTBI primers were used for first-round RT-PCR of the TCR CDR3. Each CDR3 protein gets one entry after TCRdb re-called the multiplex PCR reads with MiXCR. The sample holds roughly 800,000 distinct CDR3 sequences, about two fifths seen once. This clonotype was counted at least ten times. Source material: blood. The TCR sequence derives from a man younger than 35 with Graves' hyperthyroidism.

The CDR3 sequence: CSARGRGWEKLFF. The DNA for the CDR3 is TGCAGTGCTAGAGGCAGGGGATGGGAAAAACTGTTTTTT. The chain couples TRBV20-1 to TRBJ1-4; the D gene is possibly TRBD1 (6 bases). This CDR3 contains 13 residues. Per the germline V gene, CDR1 is DFQATT and CDR2 is SNEGSKA (reference sequence). The V gene lost 1 base and the J gene lost 8 bases, with 11 bases spanning the gap.